This paragraph covers one T cell receptor beta chain sequence. No antigen is known for it. Repertoires were generated with immunoSEQ multiplex PCR, while TCRdb's copy carries only in-frame clones and drops some. The profile shows 140,000 to 150,000 clones, roughly 92% of them singletons. Trimming cost V 4 bases and J 4 bases; bases outside gene matches: 6. The CDR3 runs 13 residues. Germline lookup yields CDR1 GTSNPN and CDR2 SVGIG (reference sequence). The source of the sample is a study of T cell responses to AZD1222 COVID-19 vaccine. Study details: Doses given second, at about 4 or about 12 weeks, were pooled. The study's findings and limits: Females made up more of the donors, who were largely white British, and clonal diversity may have come out too low.

Here the sequenced sample was peripheral blood, taken on day 0 of AZD1222 vaccination. The genes are TRBV30 and TRBJ1-1, with 7 nucleotides matching TRBD1. The sequence was collected from an adult in good health. The CDR3 DNA follows: TGTGCCTGGAACAGACAGGGTGCCACTGAAGCTTTCTTT. It codes for CAWNRQGATEAFF.